Presented here are 20 T cell receptor beta chains from one specimen sequenced in a study of shared clonotypes between healthy human individuals. TCRdb's table, derived via immunoSEQ multiplex PCR, lists solely in-frame clones and lacks some. The table shows about 2.4 million clones, with roughly 92% occurring only once. The sample was naive CD4+ T cells sorted from blood. As to subset: CD45RA+ positively selected. The receptors originated from a man aged 18 to 30 in good health.

This clone was observed once. Different DNA sequences within this sample yield the same CDR3. The chain employs TRBV13 and TRBJ2-7, with 8 positions matching TRBD1. This CDR3 is built from 14 residues. With V trimmed by 4 bases and J by 2 bases, 4 bases remained unmatched. The germline gives CDR1 PRHDT, CDR2 FYEKMQ (reference sequence). The CDR3 DNA sequence: TGTGCCAGCAGCTCTCGGACAGGGACCTACGAGCAGTACTTC. Translated: CASSSRTGTYEQYF.

The chain is built from TRBV10-3 and TRBJ1-2; TRBD1 matches at 8 bases. From germline, CDR1 is ENHRY and CDR2 SYGVKD. J gave up 6 bases and V 10 bases, and 7 bases lay outside the gene matches. This CDR3 region has 12 residues. CDR3 coding DNA: TGTGCCACCCAGGGGGCGCGTGATGGCTACACCTTC. This encodes CATQGARDGYTF.

This clone turned up a few times. The V and J genes are TRBV28 and TRBJ1-2; no firm D call. The CDR3 consists of 14 residues. Germline V lookup: CDR1 MDHEN, CDR2 SYDVKM. Deletions cut 5 bases from V and 0 bases from J, with 10 bases between. This CDR3 reads CASSLQVPNYGYTF. As DNA, the CDR3 is TGTGCCAGCAGTCTCCAGGTCCCTAACTATGGCTACACCTTC.

This chain links TRBV2 with TRBJ2-7; D gene uncertain. CDR3 length: 13 residues. CDR1 is SNHLY and CDR2 is FYNNEI in the germline V gene. Trimming took off 6 bases at V and 5 bases at J, with 14 bases between the two ends. Written as DNA, the CDR3 is TGTGCCAGCAGACTTAGTAGCTCTAACGAGCAGTACTTC. Translating it yields CASRLSSSNEQYF.

The rearrangement uses TRBV6-5 and TRBJ2-5; 11 positions agree with TRBD2. V was pared by 6 bases and J by 9 bases, with 12 bases of the junction left unmatched. Germline CDR1 and CDR2: MNHEY and SVGAGI. CDR3 length equals 15 residues. This chain's CDR3 is CASRALTSGARAQYF. The CDR3 bases are TGTGCCAGCAGGGCTCTGACTAGCGGGGCACGGGCCCAGTACTTC.

The rearrangement uses TRBV6-5 and TRBJ2-3; D not resolved. Germline lookup yields CDR1 MNHEY and CDR2 SVGAGI. The V end was cut by 6 bases, the J end by 6 bases, with 13 bases between. There are 13 residues in the CDR3. The DNA for the CDR3 is TGTGCCAGCAGGCTACCGCAAATGGATACGCAGTATTTT. It yields the protein CASRLPQMDTQYF.

V gene TRBV18 combines with J gene TRBJ2-5; 10 bases line up with TRBD2. The CDR3 totals 20 residues. J lost 1 base, V lost 0 bases, and 14 bases had no gene match. CDR1 KGHSH and CDR2 LQKENI come from the germline V gene. The CDR3: CASSPPNQGWLAGAQETQYF. The CDR3 DNA reads as TGTGCCAGCTCACCACCAAATCAGGGGTGGCTAGCGGGGGCCCAAGAGACCCAGTACTTC.

The rearrangement links TRBV9 to TRBJ2-5; TRBD1 aligns across 9 bases. The CDR3 is 15 amino acids. The trim removed 0 bases at V and 9 bases at J, leaving 9 bases unmatched. CDR1 and CDR2 (germline): SGDLS, YYNGEE. In DNA form, the CDR3 reads TGTGCCAGCAGCGTAGGAGTTCGGGACAGGGATTCCCAGTACTTC. This encodes CASSVGVRDRDSQYF. The entire variable domain, with the rest obtained from reference TRBV9 and TRBJ2-5, is as follows: DSGVTQTPKHLITATGQRVTLRCSPRSGDLSVYWYQQSLDQGLQFLIQYYNGEERAKGNILERFSAQQFPDLHSELNLSSLELGDSALYFCASSVGVRDRDSQYFGPGTRLLVL.

The V and J genes are TRBV4-1 and TRBJ2-3; possible D gene TRBD2, 6 bases. Germline V gene lookup returns CDR1 MGHRA and CDR2 YSYEKL. V was cut by 0 bases and J by 6 bases, with 22 bases left in between. This CDR3 comprises 18 residues. CDR3 in amino acids: CASSQDGREGTGGDTQYF. CDR3 coding DNA: TGCGCCAGCAGCCAAGATGGGCGGGAAGGGACCGGCGGTGATACGCAGTATTTT.

This clone was counted a single time. This sequence joins TRBV5-1 and TRBJ2-3, with 8 positions matching TRBD2. From germline, CDR1 is SGHRS and CDR2 YFSETQ. The CDR3 loop spans 16 amino acids. Trimming removed 3 bases from V and 2 bases from J; junction bases left unmatched: 8. Here the CDR3 reads CASSSRAGDPTDTQYF. The CDR3 bases are TGCGCCAGCAGCTCTAGAGCGGGAGACCCCACAGATACGCAGTATTTT.

A note on this clone: The same CDR3 also results from other DNA sequences found in this sample. The chain has TRBV20-1 and TRBJ1-1; D is undetermined. Germline V gene lookup returns CDR1 DFQATT and CDR2 SNEGSKA (reference sequence). There are 10 residues in the CDR3. The germline V and J ends were trimmed by 0 bases and 11 bases, with 7 bases remaining between them. The DNA for the CDR3 is TGCAGTGCTAGAGATACGGAGGCTTTCTTT. It yields the protein CSARDTEAFF.

The rearrangement uses TRBV5-8 and TRBJ2-7; 10 bases map to TRBD1. The CDR3 totals 15 residues. Unmatched junction bases numbered 5, after V lost 3 bases and J lost 2 bases. The germline V gene has CDR1 SGHTS and CDR2 YDEGEE. As DNA, the CDR3 is TGTGCCAGCAGCTCCGACAGGGGGCGTACCTACGAGCAGTACTTC. Protein: CASSSDRGRTYEQYF.

J is TRBJ1-2 and V is TRBV5-1; D is undetermined. Germline V gives CDR1 SGHRS, CDR2 YFSETQ. The CDR3 consists of 14 residues. V was pared by 2 bases and J by 4 bases, with 12 bases between. In DNA, the CDR3 is TGCGCCAGCAGCTTCACAGCAGACTTCTATGGCTACACCTTC. Protein sequence: CASSFTADFYGYTF.

The V gene is TRBV27, the J gene TRBJ2-2; TRBD2 agrees at 10 bases. CDR3 length: 18 residues. Germline V gene lookup returns CDR1 MNHEY and CDR2 SMNVEV (reference sequence). J gave up 7 bases and V 11 bases, and 22 bases lay outside the gene matches. This CDR3 reads CAPHGLAGARGRGGELFF. CDR3 sequence (DNA): TGTGCCCCCCACGGGCTAGCGGGAGCCCGAGGCCGAGGCGGGGAGCTGTTTTTT.

V and J are TRBV4-2 and TRBJ1-3, with a weak D call TRBD1 (6 bases). The CDR3 covers 18 residues. Germline V gene data show CDR1 as LGHNA and CDR2 as YNFKEQ. V was clipped by 1 base and J by 0 bases, with 16 bases between them. CDR3 in amino acids: CASSQAGRGQSSGNTIYF. In DNA, the CDR3 is TGTGCCAGCAGCCAAGCGGGGAGGGGACAAAGCTCTGGAAACACCATATATTTT.

About this clone itself: The sample holds other DNA sequences that translate to the same CDR3. The V gene is TRBV2, the J gene TRBJ1-1; no firm D call. This CDR3 is 13 amino acids long. The V and J ends lost 1 base and 4 bases respectively, with 7 bases between them. Germline V gene sequence: CDR1 SNHLY, CDR2 FYNNEI. The CDR3 region is CASSEEEGTEAFF. The CDR3 region has the DNA TGTGCCAGCAGTGAAGAAGAGGGCACTGAAGCTTTCTTT.

The chain joins TRBV9 to TRBJ2-1, with 11 bases lining up with TRBD2. Germline V gene sequence: CDR1 SGDLS, CDR2 YYNGEE. The V gene end was trimmed by 5 bases and the J gene end by 5 bases; junction bases not matched to a gene: 12. The CDR3 totals 17 residues. DNA of the CDR3: TGTGCCAGCAGGGCAATAGCGGGAGGGCCTATCAACAATGAGCAGTTCTTC. Protein product: CASRAIAGGPINNEQFF.

This rearrangement joins TRBV25-1 to TRBJ2-1, with a possible D match to TRBD1 (5 bases). The CDR3 contains 13 residues. The V gene lost 3 bases and the J gene lost 6 bases, with 9 bases spanning the gap. Germline V gene data show CDR1 as MGHDK and CDR2 as SYGVNS. In nucleotides, the CDR3 is TGTGCCAGCAGTGAGGTAGGGGCCAATGAGCAGTTCTTC. Amino acids: CASSEVGANEQFF.

On this clone itself: The sample contains more than one DNA sequence encoding this CDR3. The chain recombines TRBV29-1 with TRBJ2-5, with D possibly being TRBD1 or TRBD2 (6 bases each). Trimming left V 6 bases short and J 5 bases short, with 13 bases between. Germline V gene data show CDR1 as SQVTM and CDR2 as ANQGSEA. This CDR3 has 12 residues. CDR3 amino acids: CSVGGSPETQYF. In DNA, the CDR3 is TGCAGCGTGGGGGGCTCCCCCGAGACCCAGTACTTC.

This chain uses TRBV7-2 with TRBJ1-2, with 12 positions matching TRBD1. Germline CDR1 is SGHTA and CDR2 is FQGNSA. CDR3 length: 16 residues. Germline trimming cut 2 bases from V and 6 bases from J; bases unmatched to any gene: 7. CDR3 amino acids: CASSLMGTGGEDGYTF. The CDR3 DNA reads TGTGCCAGCAGCTTAATGGGGACAGGGGGCGAAGATGGCTACACCTTC.